The clone carrying this T cell receptor (beta chain) was seen a few times. Its antigen is as yet unknown. The entry originates in a study of T-cell memory formation after mild COVID-19. The study's findings and limits: Shrinking CD4+ clones resided mostly in CM and EM, and CD8+ ones in EMRA. Clones contracting across day 15 to 85 had a balanced CD4/CD8 profile; later expanding clones leaned CD4+. Within pre-infection memory, some responding clones were found, suggesting cross-reactive memory joined.

5'RACE with constant-segment primers yielded barcoded, UMI-tagged TCR alpha and TCR beta cDNA libraries. A single record per CDR3 protein comes from TCRdb applying MiXCR to the 5' RACE reads. The sample yields 450,000 or so distinct CDR3 sequences, over 15% seen once. V was clipped by 6 bases and J by 3 bases, with 12 bases between them. The CDR3 is made up of 13 amino acids. CDR1 and CDR2 from the germline V gene are SGHRS and YFSETQ. V usage is TRBV5-1 and J usage is TRBJ1-1; D possibly corresponds to TRBD1 (6 bases). Material: PBMCs or a T cell subset sorted from them (not recorded which). This TCR came from an adult woman who had mild COVID-19 (a few samples of this study predate the infection). Cell type and time point are not known. The CDR3 sequence: CASIGGADTEAFF. The CDR3 DNA reads TGCGCCAGCATTGGGGGGGCGGACACTGAAGCTTTCTTT. Based on the CDR3 plus reference TRBV5-1 and TRBJ1-1, the full variable domain is KAGVTQTPRYLIKTRGQQVTLSCSPISGHRSVSWYQQTPGQGLQFLFEYFSETQRNKGNFPGRFSGRQFSNSRSEMNVSTLELGDSALYLCASIGGADTEAFFGQGTRLTVV.